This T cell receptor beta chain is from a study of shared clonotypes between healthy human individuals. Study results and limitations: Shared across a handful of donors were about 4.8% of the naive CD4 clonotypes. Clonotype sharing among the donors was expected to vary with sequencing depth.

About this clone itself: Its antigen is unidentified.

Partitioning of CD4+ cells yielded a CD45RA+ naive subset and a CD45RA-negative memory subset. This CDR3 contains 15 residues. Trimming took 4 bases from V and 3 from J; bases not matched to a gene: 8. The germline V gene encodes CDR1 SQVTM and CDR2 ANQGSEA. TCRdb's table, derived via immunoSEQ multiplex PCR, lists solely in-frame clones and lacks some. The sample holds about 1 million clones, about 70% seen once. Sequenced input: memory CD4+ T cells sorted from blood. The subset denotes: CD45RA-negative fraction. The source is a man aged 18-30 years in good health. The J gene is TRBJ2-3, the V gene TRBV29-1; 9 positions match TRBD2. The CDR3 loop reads CSVGASGTQTDTQYF. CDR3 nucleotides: TGCAGCGTTGGGGCTAGCGGGACTCAAACAGATACGCAGTATTTT.